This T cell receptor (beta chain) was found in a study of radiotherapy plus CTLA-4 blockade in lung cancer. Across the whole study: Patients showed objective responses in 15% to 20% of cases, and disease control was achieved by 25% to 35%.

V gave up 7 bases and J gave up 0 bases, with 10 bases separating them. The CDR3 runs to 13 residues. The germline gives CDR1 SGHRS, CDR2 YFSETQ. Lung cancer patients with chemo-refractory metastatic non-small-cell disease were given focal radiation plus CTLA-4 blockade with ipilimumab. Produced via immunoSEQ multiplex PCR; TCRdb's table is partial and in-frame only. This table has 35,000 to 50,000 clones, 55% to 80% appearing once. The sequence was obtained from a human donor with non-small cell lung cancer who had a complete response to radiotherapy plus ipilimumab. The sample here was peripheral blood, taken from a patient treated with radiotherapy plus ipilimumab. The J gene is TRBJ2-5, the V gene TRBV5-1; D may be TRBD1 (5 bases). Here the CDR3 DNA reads TGCGCCAGCCAGGGAACAGACCAAGAGACCCAGTACTTC. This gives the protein CASQGTDQETQYF.